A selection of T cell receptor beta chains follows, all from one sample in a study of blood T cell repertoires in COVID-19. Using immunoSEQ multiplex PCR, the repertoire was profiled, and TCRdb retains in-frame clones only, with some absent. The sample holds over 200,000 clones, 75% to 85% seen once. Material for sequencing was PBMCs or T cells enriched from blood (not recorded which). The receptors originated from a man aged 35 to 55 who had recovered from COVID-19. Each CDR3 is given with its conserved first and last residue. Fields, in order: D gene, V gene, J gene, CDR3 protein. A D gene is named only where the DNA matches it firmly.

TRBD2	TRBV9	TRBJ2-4	CASSRSGGYIQYF
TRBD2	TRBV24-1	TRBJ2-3	CATSPSGRGSGTDTQYF
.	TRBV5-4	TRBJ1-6	CASSLGGVTSPLHF
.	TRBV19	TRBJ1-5	CASSIGRAIGSNQPQHF
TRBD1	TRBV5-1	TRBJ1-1	CASSGGQSNLNTEAFF
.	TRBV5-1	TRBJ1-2	CASSLTGVDLNYGYTF
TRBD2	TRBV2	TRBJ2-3	CASSEYREADTQYF
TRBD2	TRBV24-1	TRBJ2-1	CATSGAGTSGFYNEQFF
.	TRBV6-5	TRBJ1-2	CASTVAAGVNYGYTF
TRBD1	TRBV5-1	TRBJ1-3	CASSSAGQVISGNTIYF
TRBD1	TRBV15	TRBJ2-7	CATSPRDRQPPNGFYEQYF
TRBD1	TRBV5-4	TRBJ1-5	CASSPNRGSNQPQHF
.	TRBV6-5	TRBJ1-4	CASGGQIATNEKLFF
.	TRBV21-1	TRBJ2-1	CASSKAGRIPYNEQFF
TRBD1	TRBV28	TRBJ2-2	CASSLMEQGTGGFAGELFF
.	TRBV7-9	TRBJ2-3	CASSYPEDGVEVQYF
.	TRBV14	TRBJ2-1	CASSQDSRSSYNEQFF
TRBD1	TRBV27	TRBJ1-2	CASSLRDRGGGYTF
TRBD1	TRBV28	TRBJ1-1	CASSFAQGAGAFF
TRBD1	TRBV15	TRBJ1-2	CATSTQDRVYGYTF
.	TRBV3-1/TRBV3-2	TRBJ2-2	CASSRAEFWTGELFF